Following are 12 T cell receptor beta chains from one sample sequenced in a study of vaccination effects on CD4 cells after COVID-19 (dated by TCRdb to 2021 to 2024). Antigen specificity for these receptors is unknown. Library preparation was by the immunoSEQ multiplex PCR assay. Entries here come from immuneACCESS through TCRdb and include only in-frame sequences with V and J called. Some clones fail to appear in such tables; in the studies checked, an unresolved V gene covers under half of the shortfall, and the cause of the remainder is unknown. This sample is represented by 45,000 to 60,000 clones; approximately 80% of them were singletons. In total, the top ten clones hold around 3.3% of the sample. After about 9 days of culture, CD4+ T cells were isolated with the EasySep CD4+ T cell isolation kit. The sequences come from CD4+ T cells from PBMCs cultured without peptide, collected before COVID-19 vaccination. These receptors originate from a human donor who received a COVID-19 vaccine.

The rearrangement links TRBV28 to TRBJ1-1; no reliable D call. The germline V gene encodes CDR1 MDHEN and CDR2 SYDVKM. The CDR3 is 16 amino acids. V was pared by 4 bases and J by 0 bases, with 15 bases between. The DNA for the CDR3 is TGTGCCAGCAGTTCTTACCTGACAAGAATGAACACTGAAGCTTTCTTT. Its translation is CASSSYLTRMNTEAFF.

This clone was counted only a few times. The rearrangement joins TRBV12-5 to TRBJ1-2, with D unclear. This CDR3 is built from 13 residues. Trimming removed 3 bases from V and 5 bases from J, with 10 bases in between. Germline V gene lookup returns CDR1 LGHNT and CDR2 FRNRAP. For the CDR3, the DNA is TGTGCTAGTGGTTTATCACTCCTATATGGCTACACCTTC. It translates to CASGLSLLYGYTF.

CDR3 nucleotides: TGTGCCAGCTCACCGACAAGGGATCAGCCCCAGCATTTT. Translation: CASSPTRDQPQHF. The genes are TRBV18 and TRBJ1-5; D is uncertain. Germline assignment: CDR1 KGHSH and CDR2 LQKENI. Deletions cut 3 bases from V and 5 bases from J, with 8 bases between. This CDR3 has 13 residues.

CDR3 amino acids: CASLTNRPMTDTQYF. The CDR3 bases are TGTGCCAGCCTAACCAATAGGCCCATGACAGATACGCAGTATTTT. This chain links TRBV28 with TRBJ2-3; D is unclear. The germline gives CDR1 MDHEN, CDR2 SYDVKM. CDR3 size: 15 residues. V was cut by 8 bases and J by 3 bases, with 18 bases left in between.

The chain has TRBV19 and TRBJ1-3; no clear D. The V gene lost 3 bases and the J gene lost 3 bases, with 9 bases spanning the gap. Germline loops: CDR1 LNHDA, CDR2 SQIVND (reference sequence). This CDR3 has 14 residues. The CDR3 bases are TGTGCCAGTAGTATCGGCGCCGGTGGAAACACCATATATTTT. Translation: CASSIGAGGNTIYF.

V is TRBV29-1 and J is TRBJ1-1, with 7 positions matching TRBD1. This CDR3 is 12 amino acids long. The ends lost 7 bases at V and 5 bases at J; junction bases unmatched: 7. Germline loops: CDR1 SQVTM, CDR2 ANQGSEA. The CDR3 sequence is CSGRQGGTEAFF. For the CDR3, the DNA is TGCAGCGGCAGACAGGGAGGGACTGAAGCTTTCTTT.

This chain links TRBV6-5 with TRBJ1-2; 7 bases map to TRBD1. This CDR3 is 11 amino acids long. V was clipped by 6 bases and J by 11 bases; unmatched bases: 6. The germline gives CDR1 MNHEY, CDR2 SVGAGI. CDR3 in amino acids: CASRATGNYTF. The CDR3 bases are TGTGCCAGCAGAGCGACAGGGAATTACACCTTC.

The chain combines TRBV9 with TRBJ2-6; D remains ambiguous. Germline CDR1 and CDR2: SGDLS and YYNGEE. The CDR3 covers 18 residues. Trimming cost V 2 bases and J 0 bases, with 15 bases left between them. As DNA, the CDR3 is TGTGCCAGCAGCGTGAGTCCGGGCAGTCTCTCTGGGGCCAACGTCCTGACTTTC. Translating gives CASSVSPGSLSGANVLTF.

V usage is TRBV10-2 and J usage is TRBJ2-3; 7 bases are shared with TRBD2. The V gene end was trimmed by 4 bases and the J gene end by 3 bases; junction bases not matched to a gene: 4. Germline V gene sequence: CDR1 WSHSY, CDR2 SAAADI. This CDR3 is 14 amino acids long. In nucleotides, the CDR3 is TGCGCCAGCAGTGCAGCGGGGAGGACAGATACGCAGTATTTT. Its protein product is CASSAAGRTDTQYF.

This clone has more than one count but fewer than ten. J is TRBJ2-3 and V is TRBV6-2 or TRBV6-3; maybe TRBD2 (5 bases). Trimming removed 5 bases from V and 0 bases from J, with 9 bases in between. Germline assignment: CDR1 MNHEY and CDR2 SVGEGT. CDR3 length: 14 residues. Here the CDR3 DNA reads TGTGCCAGCAGTGGACTGATAAGCACAGATACGCAGTATTTT. Residues: CASSGLISTDTQYF.

This rearrangement joins TRBV19 to TRBJ1-5; D unclear. From germline, CDR1 is LNHDA and CDR2 SQIVND (reference sequence). Trimming stripped 5 bases from V and 5 bases from J, with 10 bases between. This CDR3 region has 13 residues. The CDR3 reads CASSGQWDQPQHF. In DNA form, the CDR3 reads TGTGCCAGTAGTGGTCAATGGGATCAGCCCCAGCATTTT. The full variable domain, with the rest looked up from reference TRBV19 and TRBJ1-5, is DGGITQSPKYLFRKEGQNVTLSCEQNLNHDAMYWYRQDPGQGLRLIYYSQIVNDFQKGDIAEGYSVSREKKESFPLTVTSAQKNPTAFYLCASSGQWDQPQHFGDGTRLSIL.

The V and J genes are TRBV4-1 and TRBJ1-4; maybe TRBD1 (5 bases). This CDR3 has 14 amino acids. The germline V and J ends were trimmed by 6 bases and 5 bases, with 13 bases remaining between them. CDR1 and CDR2 from the germline V gene are MGHRA and YSYEKL. For the CDR3, the DNA is TGCGCCAGCAGTAAGACAGCTTTAAATGAAAAACTGTTTTTT. Translating it yields CASSKTALNEKLFF.